What follows are 27 T cell receptor beta chains derived from one specimen sequenced in a study of blood T cell repertoires in COVID-19 (dated by TCRdb to about 2020). Libraries were prepared through the immunoSEQ multiplex PCR assay. The immuneACCESS repertoire file appears here via TCRdb, limited to in-frame rearrangements. These files lack a portion of the clones; in checked studies, under half of the deficit traces to unresolved V genes, and the cause of the others is not known. The sample table shows around 180,000 clones, and 70% to 90% are seen once. The leading ten clones occupy 3% to 4% of the sample. The source material was peripheral blood. These receptors were taken from a man aged 55 to 69 with acute or convalescent COVID-19.

The rearrangement joins TRBV4-3 to TRBJ2-1; TRBD2 is a possible D gene (6 bases). The CDR3 is 12 amino acids. The germline CDR1 and CDR2 sequences are LGHNA and YSLEER. The V end was cut by 4 bases, the J end by 10 bases, with 11 bases between. The CDR3 spells CASSRGAGEQFF. In nucleotides, the CDR3 is TGCGCCAGCAGCCGTGGTGCGGGAGAGCAGTTCTTC.

The chain uses TRBV18 and TRBJ2-7; D gene ambiguous. The CDR3 is 13 residues long. Trimming removed 1 base from V and 5 bases from J, with 9 bases in between. Germline V CDR1 and CDR2: KGHSH, LQKENI. The CDR3 is CASSPLYMDEQYF. CDR3 nucleotide sequence: TGTGCCAGCTCACCACTGTACATGGACGAGCAGTACTTC.

The V call is TRBV14, the J call TRBJ2-2, with 13 bases aligning to TRBD2. V shed 10 bases and J 2 bases; nucleotides not matched to a gene: 16. CDR1 and CDR2 from the germline V gene are SGHDN and FVKESK. The CDR3 has 19 amino acids. Written as DNA, the CDR3 is TGTGCCACCCATATCAATCCAGGGACTAGCGGGAACAACACCGGGGAGCTGTTTTTT. Its protein product is CATHINPGTSGNNTGELFF.

The rearrangement links TRBV5-5 to TRBJ2-7, with TRBD1 matching over 7 bases. The germline CDR1 and CDR2 sequences are SGHKS and YYEKEE (reference sequence). Trimming took 5 bases from V and 2 from J; bases not matched to a gene: 7. The CDR3 spans 14 residues. The CDR3 loop reads CASSFQGVTYEQYF. In DNA, the CDR3 is TGTGCCAGCAGTTTTCAGGGGGTAACCTACGAGCAGTACTTC.

The chain joins TRBV7-2 to TRBJ2-1, with 11 nucleotides matching TRBD2. The germline V gene has CDR1 SGHTA and CDR2 FQGNSA. This CDR3 is 14 amino acids long. V trimming: 7 bases; J trimming: 4 bases; junction bases outside the gene matches: 3. CDR3 residues: CASKVAGGYNEQFF. The DNA of the CDR3 is TGTGCCAGCAAAGTAGCGGGAGGGTACAATGAGCAGTTCTTC.

The gene calls are TRBV3-1 (or the pseudogene TRBV3-2) and TRBJ2-1, with 7 bases matching TRBD2. The CDR3 contains 14 residues. Looked up from germline, CDR1 is LGHDT and CDR2 is YNNKEL (reference sequence). After removal of 1 base from V and 7 bases from J, the junction contained 4 bases not matched to a gene. The CDR3 spells CASSQAGGQNEQFF. The DNA of the CDR3 is TGTGCCAGCAGCCAAGCGGGGGGTCAGAATGAGCAGTTCTTC.

This clone was found once. V is TRBV4-1 and J is TRBJ2-3, with 10 positions matching TRBD2. After removal of 2 bases from V and 0 bases from J, the junction contained 5 bases not matched to a gene. Germline V lookup: CDR1 MGHRA, CDR2 YSYEKL. The CDR3 consists of 17 residues. CDR3 bases: TGCGCCAGCAGCCAACCCACGACTAGCGGGAGCACAGATACGCAGTATTTT. It specifies CASSQPTTSGSTDTQYF.

This clone was counted a few times. CDR3 nucleotide sequence: TGTGCCAGCAGCGCCCACGCAACACCTAGCAATCAGCCCCAGCATTTT. Encoded protein: CASSAHATPSNQPQHF. The rearrangement uses TRBV5-5 and TRBJ1-5; D gene uncertain. V was pared by 4 bases and J by 0 bases, with 14 bases between. CDR1 is SGHKS and CDR2 is YYEKEE in the germline V gene (reference sequence). The length of the CDR3 is 16 residues.

This chain joins TRBV19 and TRBJ1-3, with a tentative D call TRBD1 (5 bases). CDR3 size: 15 residues. V was shortened by 6 bases and J by 1 base, with 13 bases between the two germline ends. CDR1 is LNHDA, CDR2 SQIVND, per germline (reference sequence). As DNA, the CDR3 is TGTGCCAGTAGGAGGGACTTACTTTCTGGAAACACCATATATTTT. Its translation is CASRRDLLSGNTIYF.

V gene TRBV2 combines with J gene TRBJ2-2; tentative D call: TRBD1 (5 bases). There are 14 residues in the CDR3. The V gene's germline CDR1 is SNHLY and CDR2 FYNNEI. V shed 8 bases and J shed 2 bases, with 12 bases lying between them. The CDR3 loop is CASGRQINTGELFF. CDR3 DNA: TGTGCCAGCGGAAGACAGATAAACACCGGGGAGCTGTTTTTT.

The genes are TRBV2 and TRBJ2-1, with TRBD2 identical over 10 bases. V gave up 2 bases and J gave up 10 bases; unmatched junction bases: 17. CDR1 is SNHLY and CDR2 is FYNNEI in the germline V gene. This CDR3 contains 18 residues. In nucleotides, the CDR3 is TGTGCCAGCAGTGAATCTTCATGGGCTAGCGGGAGTCGACGGGAGCAGTTCTTC. This translates into CASSESSWASGSRREQFF.

This clone was counted a single time. This chain joins TRBV19 and TRBJ1-2; a weak D match, TRBD1 (5 bases). The length of the CDR3 is 13 residues. The V end lost 6 bases, the J end lost 5 bases, and 13 bases lay between the germline ends. In germline, CDR1 is LNHDA, CDR2 SQIVND (reference sequence). In DNA, the CDR3 is TGTGCCAGTAGCACACCAGGGATTTATGGCTACACCTTC. Translated: CASSTPGIYGYTF.

This chain joins TRBV27 and TRBJ1-6, with 12 bases fitting TRBD1. CDR3 length: 16 amino acids. V lost 6 bases to trimming and J lost 4 bases; unmatched junction nucleotides: 4. Looked up from germline, CDR1 is MNHEY and CDR2 is SMNVEV (reference sequence). The CDR3 bases are TGTGCCAGCAGAGGGACAGGGGGCCCTTATAATTCACCCCTCCACTTT. Translating it yields CASRGTGGPYNSPLHF.

The J gene is TRBJ2-1, the V gene TRBV28; TRBD1 aligns across 9 bases. The CDR3 runs to 15 residues. The V gene end was trimmed by 10 bases and the J gene end by 4 bases; junction bases not matched to a gene: 11. In germline, CDR1 is MDHEN, CDR2 SYDVKM. The CDR3 coding sequence is TGTGCCACCCGGACAGGGGCTGTTGGGTACAATGAGCAGTTCTTC. Translated, it gives CATRTGAVGYNEQFF. Supplemented by reference TRBV28 and TRBJ2-1, the full variable domain reads DVKVTQSSRYLVKRTGEKVFLECVQDMDHENMFWYRQDPGLGLRLIYFSYDVKMKEKGDIPEGYSVSREKKERFSLILESASTNQTSMYLCATRTGAVGYNEQFFGPGTRLTVL.

This rearrangement joins TRBV6-5 to TRBJ2-5; the D gene is possibly TRBD2 (5 bases). Trimming stripped 2 bases from V and 4 bases from J, with 14 bases between. CDR3 length: 15 amino acids. Germline V gene data show CDR1 as MNHEY and CDR2 as SVGAGI. The DNA of the CDR3 is TGTGCCAGCAGTTACGGGAGACTAATGCGAGAGACCCAGTACTTC. As protein: CASSYGRLMRETQYF.

In its sample, this clone was seen a few times. This sample includes further DNA sequences coding for the same CDR3. The chain recombines TRBV2 with TRBJ2-2; D is unclear. Trimming removed 4 bases at V and 1 base at J, with 4 bases between. This CDR3 has 13 amino acids. CDR1 is SNHLY and CDR2 is FYNNEI in the germline V gene. CDR3: CASSGLNTGELFF. The CDR3 DNA is TGTGCCAGCAGTGGACTGAACACCGGGGAGCTGTTTTTT.

This clone showed up just a few times. J is TRBJ2-6 and V is TRBV6-1; 9 positions agree with TRBD1. V gave up 0 bases and J gave up 0 bases; unmatched junction bases: 6. Germline V gene sequence: CDR1 MNHNS, CDR2 SASEGT. The CDR3 loop spans 19 amino acids. The CDR3: CASSEAPGQGSSGANVLTF. The CDR3 coding sequence is TGTGCCAGCAGTGAAGCACCGGGACAGGGTAGCTCTGGGGCCAACGTCCTGACTTTC.

The chain is built from TRBV3-1 (or the pseudogene TRBV3-2) and TRBJ1-5; 11 bases line up with TRBD1. Germline loops: CDR1 LGHDT, CDR2 YNNKEL (reference sequence). This CDR3 is 16 amino acids long. J lost 7 bases, V lost 1 base, and 6 bases had no gene match. The CDR3 DNA sequence: TGTGCCAGCAGCCAAGGTTGGGGACAGGGGGGCCAGCCCCAGCATTTT. This codes for CASSQGWGQGGQPQHF.

The rearrangement uses TRBV6-5 and TRBJ1-6, with D possibly TRBD1 on 6 matching bases. The CDR3 contains 13 residues. Germline assignment: CDR1 MNHEY and CDR2 SVGAGI. The V end was cut by 6 bases, the J end by 7 bases, with 10 bases between. CDR3 loop: CASRSQGNSPLHF. CDR3 DNA: TGTGCCAGCAGGTCTCAGGGGAATTCACCCCTCCACTTT.

The genes are TRBV5-1 and TRBJ2-2; D gene ambiguous. V dropped 2 bases and J dropped 1 base, with 12 bases sitting between them. There are 16 residues in the CDR3. Germline V gene sequence: CDR1 SGHRS, CDR2 YFSETQ. The CDR3 region has the DNA TGCGCCAGCAGCTTAATATGGCAGGAGAACACCGGGGAGCTGTTTTTT. Translation: CASSLIWQENTGELFF.

Here the CDR3 DNA reads TGCAGCGCTGAGGACATTACCCCTTATGGCTACACCTTC. Translated, it gives CSAEDITPYGYTF. The chain has TRBV29-1 and TRBJ1-2, with D perhaps matching TRBD1 (5 bases). CDR1 is SQVTM and CDR2 is ANQGSEA in the germline V gene. CDR3 length equals 13 residues. V dropped 7 bases and J dropped 5 bases, with 17 bases sitting between them.

This clone was seen a few times. The V gene is TRBV5-8, the J gene TRBJ1-1; D remains ambiguous. The CDR3 has 15 residues. Germline values: CDR1 SGHTS, CDR2 YDEGEE. The V end lost 4 bases, the J end lost 0 bases, and 13 bases lay between the germline ends. CDR3 sequence (DNA): TGTGCCAGCAGCGCCAGGTCCATGCTGAACACTGAAGCTTTCTTT. Its protein product is CASSARSMLNTEAFF.

This clone was counted between two and nine times. In DNA form, the CDR3 reads TGTGCCAGCAGGCAGGGGCTTGCAACTAATGAAAAACTGTTTTTT. It translates to CASRQGLATNEKLFF. The chain joins TRBV2 to TRBJ1-4; maybe TRBD1 (6 bases). V gave up 6 bases and J gave up 0 bases, with 11 bases separating them. The CDR3 sequence is 15 residues long. In germline, CDR1 is SNHLY, CDR2 FYNNEI.

This chain links TRBV10-3 with TRBJ1-4; possibly TRBD1 for D (6 bases). Trimming removed 5 bases at V and 5 bases at J, with 15 bases between. This CDR3 comprises 15 residues. Germline V lookup: CDR1 ENHRY, CDR2 SYGVKD. The CDR3 DNA sequence: TGTGCCATCAGTCCAGGCCAGGGGCTGAATGAAAAACTGTTTTTT. Translation: CAISPGQGLNEKLFF.

This sequence joins TRBV19 and TRBJ2-4; the match to TRBD2 covers 12 bases. The length of the CDR3 is 18 residues. After removal of 0 bases from V and 2 bases from J, the junction contained 5 bases not matched to a gene. CDR1 is LNHDA, CDR2 SQIVND, per germline (reference sequence). The CDR3 coding sequence is TGTGCCAGTAGTATAGACCCTAGCGGGAGGGATACCAAAAACATTCAGTACTTC. Amino acid sequence: CASSIDPSGRDTKNIQYF.

The chain employs TRBV7-8 and TRBJ2-5; D not certain. There are 12 residues in the CDR3. Germline V CDR1 and CDR2: SGHVS, FQNEAQ. CDR3 in amino acids: CATQWYQETQYF. In DNA, the CDR3 is TGTGCAACACAGTGGTACCAAGAGACCCAGTACTTC.

The chain employs TRBV6-5 and TRBJ1-6, with TRBD1 matching 7 bases. Germline V gene sequence: CDR1 MNHEY, CDR2 SVGAGI. CDR3 length: 15 residues. V trimming: 4 bases; J trimming: 9 bases; junction bases outside the gene matches: 9. CDR3 sequence: CASSSQTGWSSPLHF. The CDR3 DNA sequence: TGTGCCAGCAGTTCCCAGACAGGGTGGAGTTCACCCCTCCACTTT.